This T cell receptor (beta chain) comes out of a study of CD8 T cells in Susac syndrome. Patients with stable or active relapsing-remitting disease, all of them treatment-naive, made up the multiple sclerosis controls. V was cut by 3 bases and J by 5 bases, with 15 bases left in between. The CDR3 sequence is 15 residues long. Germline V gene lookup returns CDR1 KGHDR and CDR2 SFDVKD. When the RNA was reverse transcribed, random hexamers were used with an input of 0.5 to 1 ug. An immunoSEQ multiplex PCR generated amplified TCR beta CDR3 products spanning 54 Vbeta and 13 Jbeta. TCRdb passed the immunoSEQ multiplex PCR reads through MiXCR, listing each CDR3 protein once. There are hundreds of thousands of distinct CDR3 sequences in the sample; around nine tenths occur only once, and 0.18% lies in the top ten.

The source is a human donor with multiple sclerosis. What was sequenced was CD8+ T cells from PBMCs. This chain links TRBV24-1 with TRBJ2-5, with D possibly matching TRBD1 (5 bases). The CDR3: CATSDRQRPSETQYF. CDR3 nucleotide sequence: TGTGCCACCAGTGATCGACAGCGCCCCTCGGAGACCCAGTACTTC.